These 29 T cell receptor beta chains were sequenced from one sample in a study of blood T cell repertoires in COVID-19. The repertoire was sequenced with immunoSEQ multiplex PCR; TCRdb's copy has only in-frame clones and lacks some. The sample includes 90,000 or so clones, approximately 91% of them seen just once. Sample: peripheral blood. Receptors were obtained from a human donor with active COVID-19. The donor label of this sample is uncertain.

J is TRBJ2-7 and V is TRBV4-1; tentative D call: TRBD2 (5 bases). This CDR3 has 15 amino acids. Germline V gives CDR1 MGHRA, CDR2 YSYEKL. Deletions cut 0 bases from V and 5 bases from J, with 14 bases between. The CDR3 reads CASSQETGESDEQYF. CDR3 bases: TGCGCCAGCAGCCAAGAAACCGGGGAGAGCGACGAGCAGTACTTC.

The CDR3 nucleotides read TGTGCAAGTCGCCTACCGTGGGGCGGATCCTACGAGCAGTACTTC. Translating it yields CASRLPWGGSYEQYF. V is TRBV12-2 and J is TRBJ2-7; the table names TRBD1, a call not compared with the DNA. TRBV12-2 is classified as a pseudogene. There are 15 residues in the CDR3.

CDR3 amino acids: CASSLGSAGEGYTF. The CDR3 DNA follows: TGTGCCAGCAGCTTAGGTTCGGCAGGGGAAGGCTACACCTTC. This chain connects TRBV7-9 to TRBJ1-2, with D maybe TRBD1 (6 bases). Germline V gene data show CDR1 as SEHNR and CDR2 as FQNEAQ (reference sequence). The CDR3 runs to 14 residues. V was clipped by 1 base and J by 8 bases, with 14 bases between them. The entire variable domain, with the rest obtained from reference TRBV7-9 and TRBJ1-2, is as follows: DTGVSQNPRHKITKRGQNVTFRCDPISEHNRLYWYRQTLGQGPEFLTYFQNEAQLEKSRLLSDRFSAERPKGSFSTLEIQRTEQGDSAMYLCASSLGSAGEGYTFGSGTRLTVV.

The rearrangement links TRBV13 to TRBJ2-5, with 8 positions matching TRBD1. With V trimmed by 0 bases and J by 4 bases, 7 bases remained unmatched. The germline CDR1 and CDR2 sequences are PRHDT and FYEKMQ (reference sequence). The CDR3 sequence is 16 residues long. The CDR3 DNA reads as TGTGCCAGCAGCTTAGGGGGACAGGTATTGTCAGAGACCCAGTACTTC. Protein product: CASSLGGQVLSETQYF.

V and J are TRBV23-1 and TRBJ1-2; D remains ambiguous. TRBV23-1 is placed among ORFs of uncertain function. Trimming left V 4 bases short and J 0 bases short, with 18 bases between. This CDR3 comprises 17 residues. The CDR3 coding sequence is TGCGCCAGCAGTCGTATCAATGGCAGGCAGACTAACTATGGCTACACCTTC. It yields the protein CASSRINGRQTNYGYTF.

This rearrangement joins TRBV6-6 to TRBJ2-2, with D tentatively TRBD2 (5 bases). This CDR3 is 13 amino acids long. Germline CDR1 is MNHNY and CDR2 is SVGAGI (reference sequence). V lost 8 bases and J 2 bases, leaving 9 bases between the germline ends. DNA for the CDR3: TGTGCCAGCTGTGGGAGAAACACCGGGGAGCTGTTTTTT. Translated: CASCGRNTGELFF.

V is TRBV5-1 and J is TRBJ2-7; 7 bases map to TRBD1. The germline V gene has CDR1 SGHRS and CDR2 YFSETQ. Losses at the gene ends were 5 bases for V and 3 bases for J; bases not matched to a gene: 14. The CDR3 length is 16 residues. DNA for the CDR3: TGCGCCAGCAGGGGTGATTCCGGGACAGTGAACTACGAGCAGTACTTC. It specifies CASRGDSGTVNYEQYF.

This clone appeared a single time. This chain links TRBV18 with TRBJ2-7; D may be TRBD1 (6 bases). CDR1 and CDR2 from the germline V gene are KGHSH and LQKENI. CDR3 length: 14 residues. V was cut by 3 bases and J by 5 bases, with 14 bases left in between. The CDR3 loop reads CASSPTSTGHEQYF. As DNA, the CDR3 is TGTGCCAGCTCACCCACATCGACAGGTCACGAGCAGTACTTC.

The rearrangement joins TRBV6-2 or TRBV6-3 to TRBJ2-7; tentatively, D is TRBD1 (5 bases). Germline CDR1 MNHEY, CDR2 SVGEGT. The CDR3 contains 14 residues. V lost 0 bases and J 2 bases, leaving 8 bases between the germline ends. The CDR3 reads CASSYSAGTYEQYF. The CDR3 DNA sequence: TGTGCCAGCAGTTACTCGGCAGGGACCTACGAGCAGTACTTC.

The rearrangement joins TRBV6-4 to TRBJ2-5; TRBD2 matches 7 bases. The germline V gene encodes CDR1 MRHNA and CDR2 SNTAGT. V lost 4 bases to trimming and J lost 5 bases; unmatched junction nucleotides: 13. This CDR3 has 16 residues. The CDR3 reads CASSGFDRGVSETQYF. The CDR3 DNA reads as TGTGCCAGCAGTGGATTTGATCGGGGGGTCTCGGAGACCCAGTACTTC.

The chain uses TRBV9 and TRBJ1-1; D is perhaps TRBD1 (5 bases). The CDR3 is 13 amino acids. Trimming removed 2 bases at V and 1 base at J, with 6 bases between. The germline CDR1 and CDR2 sequences are SGDLS and YYNGEE. The CDR3 is CASSVTGNTEAFF. As DNA, the CDR3 is TGTGCCAGCAGCGTTACAGGGAACACTGAAGCTTTCTTT.

Here the CDR3 reads CASSGHRGTNEKLFF. CDR3 sequence (DNA): TGTGCCAGCAGTGGGCACAGGGGGACTAATGAAAAACTGTTTTTT. V and J are TRBV2 and TRBJ1-4; TRBD1 aligns across 8 bases. CDR3 size: 15 residues. CDR1 and CDR2 from the germline V gene are SNHLY and FYNNEI. The V gene end was trimmed by 4 bases and the J gene end by 2 bases; junction bases not matched to a gene: 3.

The chain carries TRBV28 and TRBJ1-2; 7 nucleotides line up with TRBD1. CDR1 MDHEN and CDR2 SYDVKM come from the germline V gene. J gave up 5 bases and V 8 bases, and 5 bases lay outside the gene matches. The CDR3 is 12 residues long. The DNA of the CDR3 is TGTGCCAGCTTGGCAGGGGGGTATGGCTACACCTTC. This sequence encodes CASLAGGYGYTF.

The chain combines TRBV5-8 with TRBJ2-1; 11 nucleotides match TRBD2. V dropped 0 bases and J dropped 0; count of bases not matched to a gene: 8. The CDR3 covers 19 residues. Germline lookup yields CDR1 SGHTS and CDR2 YDEGEE. The CDR3 DNA follows: TGTGCCAGCAGCTTGGTCGGCCTAGCGGGGGGCCCCTCCTACAATGAGCAGTTCTTC. This codes for CASSLVGLAGGPSYNEQFF. Full variable domain (outside the CDR3, taken from reference TRBV5-8 and TRBJ2-1): EAGVTQSPTHLIKTRGQQATLRCSPISGHTSVYWYQQALGLGLQFLLWYDEGEERNRGNFPPRFSGRQFPNYSSELNVNALELEDSALYLCASSLVGLAGGPSYNEQFFGPGTRLTVL.

This chain uses TRBV4-3 with TRBJ2-1, with D maybe TRBD1 (6 bases). V was clipped by 2 bases and J by 7 bases, with 21 bases between them. The CDR3 loop spans 17 amino acids. Germline-derived CDR1 and CDR2 are LGHNA and YSLEER. CDR3: CASSQRALGGAGNEQFF. The CDR3 DNA reads as TGCGCCAGCAGCCAACGGGCCCTTGGGGGCGCTGGAAATGAGCAGTTCTTC.

The chain has TRBV6-5 and TRBJ1-4; 8 bases fit TRBD1. The CDR3 covers 15 residues. Germline CDR1 and CDR2: MNHEY and SVGAGI. Trimming cost V 4 bases and J 7 bases; bases outside gene matches: 8. The CDR3 DNA reads TGTGCCAGCAGTTCTGGACAGGGCATTAGTGAAAAACTGTTTTTT. Translated: CASSSGQGISEKLFF.

The chain couples TRBV5-1 to TRBJ1-1, with 8 positions matching TRBD1. The CDR3 loop spans 20 amino acids. V was clipped by 2 bases and J by 1 base; unmatched bases: 19. CDR1 is SGHRS, CDR2 YFSETQ, per germline. The CDR3 loop is CASSFSFVGGVGQGNTEAFF. The DNA for the CDR3 is TGCGCCAGCAGCTTTAGCTTTGTAGGCGGAGTCGGACAGGGGAACACTGAAGCTTTCTTT.

The chain links TRBV7-9 to TRBJ2-7; 7 bases are shared with TRBD1. The germline CDR1 and CDR2 sequences are SEHNR and FQNEAQ (reference sequence). Unmatched junction bases numbered 1, after V lost 1 base and J lost 4 bases. The CDR3 is made up of 13 amino acids. DNA for the CDR3: TGTGCCAGCAGCTTAGGGGGACAGTACGAGCAGTACTTC. This encodes CASSLGGQYEQYF.

The chain joins TRBV9 to TRBJ1-5; D is uncertain. The V gene lost 0 bases and the J gene lost 4 bases, with 11 bases spanning the gap. The CDR3 consists of 15 residues. Germline V gene data show CDR1 as SGDLS and CDR2 as YYNGEE. The DNA for the CDR3 is TGTGCCAGCAGCGTAGACCCCACGGGGAATCAGCCCCAGCATTTT. Its protein is CASSVDPTGNQPQHF.

V and J are TRBV7-9 and TRBJ2-7; 8 bases fit TRBD1. Germline CDR1 SEHNR, CDR2 FQNEAQ (reference sequence). V was pared by 3 bases and J by 2 bases, with 18 bases of the junction left unmatched. The CDR3 covers 19 residues. In DNA form, the CDR3 reads TGTGCCAGCAGCTTCTTGGCTGGGACAGGTCACCCTACTACCTACGAGCAGTACTTC. This encodes CASSFLAGTGHPTTYEQYF.

V is TRBV4-3 and J is TRBJ1-2; TRBD1 is a possible D gene (6 bases). Trimming pared 2 bases from V and 8 bases from J, leaving 9 bases between. Germline CDR1 and CDR2: LGHNA and YSLEER. The CDR3 has 12 residues. The CDR3 loop is CASSQPGQGYTF. The CDR3 nucleotides are TGCGCCAGCAGCCAACCTGGACAGGGCTACACCTTC.

The V gene is TRBV6-6, the J gene TRBJ2-3, with TRBD2 matching over 8 bases. The CDR3 length is 16 residues. The ends lost 7 bases at V and 0 bases at J; junction bases unmatched: 9. Germline assignment: CDR1 MNHNY and CDR2 SVGAGI (reference sequence). As DNA, the CDR3 is TGTGCCAGCATCGTAGCGGGGCCCACTAGCACAGATACGCAGTATTTT. It encodes CASIVAGPTSTDTQYF.

In this sample, this clone turned up once. The J gene is TRBJ2-1, the V gene TRBV4-1, with 11 bases lining up with TRBD2. The CDR3 totals 15 residues. Germline-derived CDR1 and CDR2 are MGHRA and YSYEKL. Trimming at V came to 2 bases and at J to 6 bases, leaving 3 bases not matched to a gene. The CDR3 region has the DNA TGCGCCAGCAGCCAATGGCTAGCGGGGGGCAATGAGCAGTTCTTC. Protein sequence: CASSQWLAGGNEQFF.

The chain joins TRBV9 to TRBJ2-2; D possibly corresponds to TRBD2 (5 bases). V was cut by 2 bases and J by 6 bases, with 14 bases left in between. This CDR3 region has 15 residues. Germline values: CDR1 SGDLS, CDR2 YYNGEE. In DNA form, the CDR3 reads TGTGCCAGCAGCGTTGGCGGGTGGGAATCCGGGGAGCTGTTTTTT. This sequence encodes CASSVGGWESGELFF. Supplemented by reference TRBV9 and TRBJ2-2, the full variable domain reads DSGVTQTPKHLITATGQRVTLRCSPRSGDLSVYWYQQSLDQGLQFLIQYYNGEERAKGNILERFSAQQFPDLHSELNLSSLELGDSALYFCASSVGGWESGELFFGEGSRLTVL.

The chain links TRBV3-1 (or the pseudogene TRBV3-2) to TRBJ1-1; possibly TRBD1 for D (6 bases). There are 15 residues in the CDR3. Germline values: CDR1 LGHDT, CDR2 YNNKEL (reference sequence). Trimming took 0 bases from V and 0 from J, leaving 8 bases between them. The CDR3 DNA reads TGTGCCAGCAGCCAAGAGGGACAATTGAACACTGAAGCTTTCTTT. Translated, it gives CASSQEGQLNTEAFF.

V is TRBV5-6 and J is TRBJ2-7, with TRBD2 identical over 10 bases. Germline lookup yields CDR1 SGHDT and CDR2 YYEEEE. CDR3 size: 14 residues. J was trimmed by 6 bases and V by 1 base; bases with no gene match: 4. The CDR3 is CASSLILAGLEQYF. For the CDR3, the DNA is TGTGCCAGCAGCTTGATACTAGCGGGGCTCGAGCAGTACTTC.

The chain combines TRBV27 with TRBJ2-7, with a weak D call TRBD1 (6 bases). Deletions cut 5 bases from V and 0 bases from J, with 8 bases between. Germline CDR1 and CDR2: MNHEY and SMNVEV (reference sequence). The CDR3 is made up of 13 amino acids. The CDR3 protein is CASSMTGSYEQYF. CDR3 nucleotide sequence: TGTGCCAGCAGTATGACAGGCTCCTACGAGCAGTACTTC.

The chain employs TRBV3-1 (or the pseudogene TRBV3-2) and TRBJ2-5; 14 bases are a match to TRBD2. The germline gives CDR1 LGHDT, CDR2 YNNKEL (reference sequence). With 3 bases clipped from V and 5 bases from J, the junction kept 11 bases outside the gene matches. The length of the CDR3 is 18 residues. For the CDR3, the DNA is TGTGCCAGCAGCCACGTCGGACTAGCGGGGGGTCCGCGGGAGACCCAGTACTTC. Its translation is CASSHVGLAGGPRETQYF.

This rearrangement joins TRBV19 to TRBJ2-2; D uncertain. From germline, CDR1 is LNHDA and CDR2 SQIVND (reference sequence). Trimming left V 5 bases short and J 0 bases short, with 13 bases between. The CDR3 runs 16 residues. Written as DNA, the CDR3 is TGTGCCAGTAGTCCTGATATGGCCACGAACACCGGGGAGCTGTTTTTT. Its translation is CASSPDMATNTGELFF.